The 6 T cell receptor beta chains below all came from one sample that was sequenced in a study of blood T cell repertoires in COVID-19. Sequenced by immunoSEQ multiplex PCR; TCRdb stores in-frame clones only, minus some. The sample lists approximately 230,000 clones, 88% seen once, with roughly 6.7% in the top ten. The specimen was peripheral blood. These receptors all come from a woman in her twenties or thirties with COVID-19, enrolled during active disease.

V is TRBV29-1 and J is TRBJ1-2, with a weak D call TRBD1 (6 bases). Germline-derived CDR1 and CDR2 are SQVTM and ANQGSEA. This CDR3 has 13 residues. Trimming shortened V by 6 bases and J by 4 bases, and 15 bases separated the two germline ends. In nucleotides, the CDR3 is TGCAGCGTACAGGGACAATCCCTCTATGGCTACACCTTC. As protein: CSVQGQSLYGYTF.

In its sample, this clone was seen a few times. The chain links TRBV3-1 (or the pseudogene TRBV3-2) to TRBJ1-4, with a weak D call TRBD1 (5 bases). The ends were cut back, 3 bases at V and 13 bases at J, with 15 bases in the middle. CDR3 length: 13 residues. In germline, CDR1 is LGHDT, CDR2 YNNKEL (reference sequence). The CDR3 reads CASSQGPGGILFF. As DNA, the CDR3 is TGTGCCAGCAGCCAGGGGCCCGGGGGGATACTGTTTTTT.

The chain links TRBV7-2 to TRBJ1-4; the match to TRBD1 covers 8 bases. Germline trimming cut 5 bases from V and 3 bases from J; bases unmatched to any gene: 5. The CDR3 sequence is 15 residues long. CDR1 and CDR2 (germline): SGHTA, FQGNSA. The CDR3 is CASSPRDRSNEKLFF. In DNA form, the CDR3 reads TGTGCCAGCAGCCCGAGGGACAGGTCTAATGAAAAACTGTTTTTT.

CDR3 in amino acids: CSVGPQGAGGELFF. The DNA for the CDR3 is TGCAGCGTTGGGCCTCAGGGGGCAGGCGGGGAGCTGTTTTTT. The chain couples TRBV29-1 to TRBJ2-2, with 8 bases matching TRBD1. Trimming removed 4 bases from V and 7 bases from J; junction bases left unmatched: 8. CDR1 is SQVTM, CDR2 ANQGSEA, per germline. This CDR3 comprises 14 residues.

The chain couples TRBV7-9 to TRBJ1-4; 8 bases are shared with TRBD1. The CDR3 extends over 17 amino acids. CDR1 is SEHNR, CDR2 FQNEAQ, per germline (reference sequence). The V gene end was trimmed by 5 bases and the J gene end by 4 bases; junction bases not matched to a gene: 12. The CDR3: CASSQGARSMSNEKLFF. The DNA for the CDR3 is TGTGCCAGCAGCCAGGGGGCGCGGAGCATGAGTAATGAAAAACTGTTTTTT.

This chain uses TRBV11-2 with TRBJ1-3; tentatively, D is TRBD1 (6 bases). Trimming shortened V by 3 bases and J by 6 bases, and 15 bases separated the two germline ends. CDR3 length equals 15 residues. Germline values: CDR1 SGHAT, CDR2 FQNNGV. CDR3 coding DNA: TGTGCCAGCAGCTTGTCCAGGGGATGGTCAAACACCATATATTTT. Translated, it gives CASSLSRGWSNTIYF.